This entry is about one T cell receptor beta chain. Its antigen is still unknown. The record originates from a study of Ad26.COV2.S vaccination and SARS-CoV-2 variants. The study, taken as a whole, reports: Participants given vaccine showed non-spike TCR breadth similar to that of placebo recipients.

As for treatment: around 19 received Ad26.COV2.S at low or high dose, single or two shots; roughly five received placebo; per-sample allocation not given. Sampling took place 63 days after the first vaccine or placebo injection. Germline CDR1 and CDR2: SGHNT and YENEEA. The CDR3 is made up of 14 amino acids. Trimming cost V 1 base and J 7 bases, with 11 bases left between them. Profiling relied on immunoSEQ multiplex PCR, and the TCRdb table lists in-frame clones only, not all of them. The sample contains about 350,000 clones, about 87% of which appear only once. The sample in question was peripheral blood, obtained in a trial of Ad26.COV2.S vaccine versus placebo. The gene calls are TRBV11-3 and TRBJ2-1; D call uncertain. This clonotype was sampled from a person aged 18-60 years who received the Ad26.COV2.S COVID-19 vaccine or a placebo. CDR3 bases: TGTGCCAGCAGCTTAGGCTCTCGTCTGAATGAGCAGTTCTTC. As protein: CASSLGSRLNEQFF.